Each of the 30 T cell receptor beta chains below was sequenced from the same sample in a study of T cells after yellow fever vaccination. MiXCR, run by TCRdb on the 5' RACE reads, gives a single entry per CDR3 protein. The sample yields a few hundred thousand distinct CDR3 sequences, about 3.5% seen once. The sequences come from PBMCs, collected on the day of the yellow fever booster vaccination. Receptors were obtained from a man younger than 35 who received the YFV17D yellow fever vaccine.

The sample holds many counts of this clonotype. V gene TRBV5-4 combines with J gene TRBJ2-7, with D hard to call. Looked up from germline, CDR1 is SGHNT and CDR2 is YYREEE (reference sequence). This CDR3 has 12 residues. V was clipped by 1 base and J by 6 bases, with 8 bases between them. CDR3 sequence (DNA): TGTGCCAGCAGCTTGCCAGGTCTCGAGCAGTACGTC. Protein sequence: CASSLPGLEQYV.

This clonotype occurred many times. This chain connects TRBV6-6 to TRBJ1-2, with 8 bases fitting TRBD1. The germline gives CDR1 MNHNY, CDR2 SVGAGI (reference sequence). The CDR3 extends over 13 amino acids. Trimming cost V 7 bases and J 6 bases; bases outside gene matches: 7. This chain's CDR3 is CASKETGGDGYTF. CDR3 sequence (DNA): TGTGCCAGCAAAGAAACAGGGGGAGATGGCTACACCTTC.

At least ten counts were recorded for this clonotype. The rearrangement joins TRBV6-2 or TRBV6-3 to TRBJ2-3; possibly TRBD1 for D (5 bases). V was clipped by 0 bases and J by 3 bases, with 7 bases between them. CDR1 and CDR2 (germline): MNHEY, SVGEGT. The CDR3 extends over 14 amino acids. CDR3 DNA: TGTGCCAGCAGTTACTCGGCAGGGACAGATACGCAGTATTTT. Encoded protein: CASSYSAGTDTQYF.

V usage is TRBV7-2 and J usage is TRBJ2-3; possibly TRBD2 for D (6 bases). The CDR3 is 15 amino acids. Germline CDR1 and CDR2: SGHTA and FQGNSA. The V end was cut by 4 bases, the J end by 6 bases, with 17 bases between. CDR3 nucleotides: TGTGCCAGCAGCTCTCCCTTTGACGGGGGTGATACGCAGTATTTT. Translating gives CASSSPFDGGDTQYF.

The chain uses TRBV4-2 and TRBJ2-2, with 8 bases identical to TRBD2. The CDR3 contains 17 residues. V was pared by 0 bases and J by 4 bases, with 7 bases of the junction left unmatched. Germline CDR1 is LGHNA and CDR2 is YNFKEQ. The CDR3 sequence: CASSQDPGLVSTGELFF. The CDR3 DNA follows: TGTGCCAGCAGCCAAGATCCGGGACTAGTAAGCACCGGGGAGCTGTTTTTT.

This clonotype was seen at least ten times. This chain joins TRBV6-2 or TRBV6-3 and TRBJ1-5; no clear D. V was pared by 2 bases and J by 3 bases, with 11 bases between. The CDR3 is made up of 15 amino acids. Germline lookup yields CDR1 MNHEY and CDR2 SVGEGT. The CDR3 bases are TGTGCCAGCAGTTACAGTCAGGTGATCAATCAGCCCCAGCATTTT. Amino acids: CASSYSQVINQPQHF.

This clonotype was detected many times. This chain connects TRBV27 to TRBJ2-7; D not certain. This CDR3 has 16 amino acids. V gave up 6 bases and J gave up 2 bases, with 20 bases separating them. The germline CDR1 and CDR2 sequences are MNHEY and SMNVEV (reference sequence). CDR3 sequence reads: CASSSLTSAVTYEQYF. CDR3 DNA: TGTGCCAGCAGCTCCCTTACCTCGGCGGTGACCTACGAGCAGTACTTC.

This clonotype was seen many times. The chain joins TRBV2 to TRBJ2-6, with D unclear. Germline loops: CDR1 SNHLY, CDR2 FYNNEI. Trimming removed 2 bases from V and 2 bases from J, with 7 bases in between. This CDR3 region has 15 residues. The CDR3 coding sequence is TGTGCCAGCAGTGAAACAAGGGCTGGGGCCAACGTCCTGACTTTC. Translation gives CASSETRAGANVLTF.

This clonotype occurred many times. CDR3 residues: CASSQVAGSNQPQHF. For the CDR3, the DNA is TGCGCCAGCAGCCAAGTTGCGGGCAGCAATCAGCCCCAGCATTTT. V and J are TRBV4-1 and TRBJ1-5, with no clear D. The CDR3 spans 15 residues. CDR1 MGHRA and CDR2 YSYEKL come from the germline V gene. V lost 1 base and J 1 base, leaving 8 bases between the germline ends.

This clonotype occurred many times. The CDR3 spells CASSAREENEQYF. CDR3 in DNA: TGTGCCAGCAGCGCCAGGGAGGAAAACGAGCAGTACTTC. This chain uses TRBV7-2 with TRBJ2-7, with D possibly TRBD2 on 6 matching bases. V lost 5 bases and J lost 5, with 13 bases in between. The CDR3 runs 13 residues. Germline loops: CDR1 SGHTA, CDR2 FQGNSA.

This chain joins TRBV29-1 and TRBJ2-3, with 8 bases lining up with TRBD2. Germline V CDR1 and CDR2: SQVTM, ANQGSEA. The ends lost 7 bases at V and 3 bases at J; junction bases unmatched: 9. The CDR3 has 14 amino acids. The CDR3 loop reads CSAPGRGGTDTQYF. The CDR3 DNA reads TGCAGCGCACCCGGTCGGGGGGGAACAGATACGCAGTATTTT.

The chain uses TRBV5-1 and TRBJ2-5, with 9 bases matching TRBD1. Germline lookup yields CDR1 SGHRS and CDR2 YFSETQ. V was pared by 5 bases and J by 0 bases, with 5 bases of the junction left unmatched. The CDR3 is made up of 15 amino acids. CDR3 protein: CASRHGTGNQETQYF. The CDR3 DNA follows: TGCGCCAGCAGACACGGGACAGGGAACCAAGAGACCCAGTACTTC.

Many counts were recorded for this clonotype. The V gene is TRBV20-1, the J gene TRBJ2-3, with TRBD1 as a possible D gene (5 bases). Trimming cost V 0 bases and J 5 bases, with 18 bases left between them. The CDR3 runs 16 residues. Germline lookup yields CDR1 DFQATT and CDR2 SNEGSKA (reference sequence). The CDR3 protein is CSARDARGTGVDTQYF. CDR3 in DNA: TGCAGTGCTAGAGACGCTAGGGGTACCGGTGTAGATACGCAGTATTTT.

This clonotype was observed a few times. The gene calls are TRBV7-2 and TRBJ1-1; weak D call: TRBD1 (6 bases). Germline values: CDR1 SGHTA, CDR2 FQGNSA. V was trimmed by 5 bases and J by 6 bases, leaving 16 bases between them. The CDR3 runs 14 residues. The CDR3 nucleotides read TGTGCCAGCAGCCCGGGGACAACGCGCGCTGAAGCTTTCTTT. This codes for CASSPGTTRAEAFF.

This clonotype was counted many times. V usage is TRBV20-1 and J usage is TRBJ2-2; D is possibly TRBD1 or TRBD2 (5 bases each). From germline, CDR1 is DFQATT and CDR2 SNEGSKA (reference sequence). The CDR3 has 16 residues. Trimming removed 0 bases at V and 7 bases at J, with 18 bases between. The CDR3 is CSARDLRRGVGGELFF. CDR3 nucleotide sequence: TGCAGTGCTAGAGATCTAAGAAGGGGAGTAGGCGGGGAGCTGTTTTTT.

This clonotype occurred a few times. The CDR3 bases are TGTGCCAGCAGCTTTAGGGGAAGTCAGCCCCAGCATTTT. Protein product: CASSFRGSQPQHF. This chain links TRBV5-6 with TRBJ1-5, with D maybe TRBD1 (5 bases). This CDR3 has 13 amino acids. Germline CDR1 reads SGHDT; CDR2 reads YYEEEE. Trimming left V 2 bases short and J 6 bases short, with 9 bases between.

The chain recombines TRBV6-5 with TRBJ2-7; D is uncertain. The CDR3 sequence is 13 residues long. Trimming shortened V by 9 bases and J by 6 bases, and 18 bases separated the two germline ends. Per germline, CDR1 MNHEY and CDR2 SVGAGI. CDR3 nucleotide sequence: TGTGCCAGTTACCCCCACTTTGCGGCCGAGCAGTACTTC. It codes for CASYPHFAAEQYF.

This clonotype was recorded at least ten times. The CDR3, as DNA: TGCAGTGCTAGAATACCGGGACTAGCAATTCGGGGCTATGAGCAGTTCTTC. It specifies CSARIPGLAIRGYEQFF. The V call is TRBV20-1, the J call TRBJ2-1, with TRBD2 identical over 9 bases. There are 17 residues in the CDR3. The germline V gene encodes CDR1 DFQATT and CDR2 SNEGSKA (reference sequence). With V trimmed by 2 bases and J by 8 bases, 16 bases remained unmatched.

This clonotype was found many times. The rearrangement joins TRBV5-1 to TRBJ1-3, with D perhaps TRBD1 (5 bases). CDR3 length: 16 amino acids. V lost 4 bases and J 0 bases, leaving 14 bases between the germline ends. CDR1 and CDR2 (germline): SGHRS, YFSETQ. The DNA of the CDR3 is TGCGCCAGCAGCGACCGGGACCGATACTCTGGAAACACCATATATTTT. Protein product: CASSDRDRYSGNTIYF.

The CDR3 sequence is CASSLIRTEAFF. In DNA form, the CDR3 reads TGTGCCAGCAGCCTTATAAGGACCGAAGCTTTCTTT. The chain links TRBV7-9 to TRBJ1-1; D remains ambiguous. V was shortened by 5 bases and J by 8 bases, with 12 bases between the two germline ends. The CDR3 covers 12 residues. The germline V gene encodes CDR1 SEHNR and CDR2 FQNEAQ (reference sequence).

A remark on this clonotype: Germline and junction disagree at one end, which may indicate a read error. The CDR3: CASSLSGGSPIHF. CDR3 DNA sequence: TGTGCCAGCAGTTTATCGGGCGGTTCACCCATCCACTTT. The rearrangement joins TRBV27 to TRBJ1-6; D is undetermined. Germline values: CDR1 MNHEY, CDR2 SMNVEV (reference sequence). The CDR3 contains 13 residues.

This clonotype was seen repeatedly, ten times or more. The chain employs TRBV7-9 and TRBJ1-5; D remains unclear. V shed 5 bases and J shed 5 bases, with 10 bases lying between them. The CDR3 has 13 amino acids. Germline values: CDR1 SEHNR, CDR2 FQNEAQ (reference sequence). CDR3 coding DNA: TGTGCCAGCAGCGGCAGGAATGATCAGCCCCAGCATTTT. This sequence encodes CASSGRNDQPQHF.

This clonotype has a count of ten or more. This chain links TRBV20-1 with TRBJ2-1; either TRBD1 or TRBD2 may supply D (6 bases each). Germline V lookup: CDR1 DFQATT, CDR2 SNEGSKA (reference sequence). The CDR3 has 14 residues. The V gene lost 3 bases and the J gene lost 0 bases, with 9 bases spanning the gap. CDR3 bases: TGCAGTGCTAGGGGGGGCCCCTCCTACAATGAGCAGTTCTTC. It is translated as CSARGGPSYNEQFF.

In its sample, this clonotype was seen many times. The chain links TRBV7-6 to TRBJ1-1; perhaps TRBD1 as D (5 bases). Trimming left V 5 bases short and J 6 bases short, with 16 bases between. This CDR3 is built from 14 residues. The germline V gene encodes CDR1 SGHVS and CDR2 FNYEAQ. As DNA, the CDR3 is TGTGCCAGCAGCAAGGGGTTCTTCCTCTCTGAAGCTTTCTTT. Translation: CASSKGFFLSEAFF.

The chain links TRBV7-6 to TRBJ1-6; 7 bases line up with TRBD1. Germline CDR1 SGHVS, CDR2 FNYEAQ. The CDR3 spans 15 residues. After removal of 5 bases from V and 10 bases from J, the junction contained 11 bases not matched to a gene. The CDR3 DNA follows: TGTGCCAGCAGCCCCAGAACAGGGGTGGGATCACCCCTCCACTTT. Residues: CASSPRTGVGSPLHF.

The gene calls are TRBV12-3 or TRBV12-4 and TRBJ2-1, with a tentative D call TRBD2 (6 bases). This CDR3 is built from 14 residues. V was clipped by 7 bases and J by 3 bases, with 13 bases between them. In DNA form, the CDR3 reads TGTGCCAGCAAGAGGAGGGGTAACTACAATGAGCAGTTCTTC. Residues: CASKRRGNYNEQFF.

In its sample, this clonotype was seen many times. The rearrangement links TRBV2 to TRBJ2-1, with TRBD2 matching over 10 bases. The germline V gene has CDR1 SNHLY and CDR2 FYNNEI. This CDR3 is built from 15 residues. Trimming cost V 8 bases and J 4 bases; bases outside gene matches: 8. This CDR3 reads CASSRLAGTYNEQFF. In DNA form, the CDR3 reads TGTGCCAGCTCCCGACTAGCGGGTACATACAATGAGCAGTTCTTC.

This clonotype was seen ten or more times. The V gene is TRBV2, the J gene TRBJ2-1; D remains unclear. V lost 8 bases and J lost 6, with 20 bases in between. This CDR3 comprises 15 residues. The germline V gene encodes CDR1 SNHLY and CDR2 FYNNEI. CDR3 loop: CASVIILPGVNEQFF. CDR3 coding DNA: TGTGCCAGCGTTATAATCCTGCCTGGCGTCAATGAGCAGTTCTTC.

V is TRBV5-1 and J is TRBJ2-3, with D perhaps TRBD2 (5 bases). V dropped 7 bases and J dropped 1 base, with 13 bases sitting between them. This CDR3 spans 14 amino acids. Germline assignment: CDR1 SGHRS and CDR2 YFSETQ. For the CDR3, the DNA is TGCGCCAGCGTCGAGGGATCGGGCACAGATACGCAGTATTTT. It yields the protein CASVEGSGTDTQYF.

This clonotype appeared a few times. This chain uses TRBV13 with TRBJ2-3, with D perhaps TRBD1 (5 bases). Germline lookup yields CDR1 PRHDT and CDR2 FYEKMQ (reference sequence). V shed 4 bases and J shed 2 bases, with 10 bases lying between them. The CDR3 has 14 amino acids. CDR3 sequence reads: CASSSRAVTDTQYF. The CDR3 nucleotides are TGTGCCAGCAGCTCCAGGGCGGTCACAGATACGCAGTATTTT.